Described below is a single T cell receptor beta chain sequence and its context. Its antigen is undetermined. CDR1 and CDR2 (germline): SGDLS, YYNGEE. The length of the CDR3 is 17 residues. V gave up 3 bases and J gave up 5 bases; unmatched junction bases: 12. This record comes from a study of OX40 agonist ivuxolimab in advanced cancers. Across the whole study: Patients were infused with ivuxolimab every 2 weeks at 0.01 to 10 mg/kg.

Any history of autoimmune disease or systemic immunosuppression disqualified patients. Overall study results and limits: By week 6 at 0.1 to 3.0 mg/kg, blood CD4+ and CD8+ T cells had expanded clonally.

The method was immunoSEQ multiplex PCR; TCRdb's version includes in-frame clones alone and lacks a portion of them. The sample holds over 50,000 clones, over 80% seen once. This rearrangement joins TRBV9 to TRBJ2-1; 9 bases fit TRBD2. Sequencing used CD4+ or CD8+ T cells sorted from blood, obtained in a trial of the OX40 agonist ivuxolimab. This TCR was recovered from an adult with an advanced solid tumor such as melanoma, head and neck, liver or kidney cancer. The CDR3 region is CASSAGTSFRFDNEQFF. The CDR3 nucleotides are TGTGCCAGCAGCGCGGGGACTAGCTTTCGCTTTGACAATGAGCAGTTCTTC.